One sample yielded the 19 T cell receptor beta chains listed below, sequenced in a study of blood T cells in healthy people across ages. A sample-barcoded 5' primer and a J-beta primer mix were used in a second PCR of about 7 to 11 cycles. TCRdb re-called the 5' RACE reads through MiXCR, storing one row per CDR3 protein. The sample contains hundreds of thousands of distinct CDR3 sequences, more than 55% of which appear only once. Sequencing was done on a sample of blood. These receptors all come from a man aged 35 to 55 in good health.

V gene TRBV2 combines with J gene TRBJ2-1; 10 bases are a match to TRBD1. J lost 4 bases, V lost 4 bases, and 16 bases had no gene match. This CDR3 comprises 19 residues. The germline CDR1 and CDR2 sequences are SNHLY and FYNNEI. Here the CDR3 DNA reads TGTGCCAGCAGTGTCGACCGAACCCCGGACAGGGGGGCTTACAATGAGCAGTTCTTC. This codes for CASSVDRTPDRGAYNEQFF.

The gene calls are TRBV5-1 and TRBJ2-5, with 9 bases aligning to TRBD2. CDR1 SGHRS and CDR2 YFSETQ come from the germline V gene. The CDR3 is 15 amino acids. Losses at the gene ends were 0 bases for V and 7 bases for J; bases not matched to a gene: 7. Here the CDR3 reads CASSLASGGRWTQYF. For the CDR3, the DNA is TGCGCCAGCAGCTTGGCCAGCGGGGGGAGGTGGACCCAGTACTTC.

This rearrangement joins TRBV9 to TRBJ1-6; TRBD1 aligns across 9 bases. The V gene's germline CDR1 is SGDLS and CDR2 YYNGEE. Trimming removed 3 bases from V and 6 bases from J; junction bases left unmatched: 7. This CDR3 comprises 16 residues. CDR3 DNA: TGTGCCAGCAGCGGACCCGGGACAGGGAGTAATTCACCCCTCCACTTT. It yields the protein CASSGPGTGSNSPLHF.

The chain combines TRBV4-2 with TRBJ1-4, with TRBD1 as a possible D gene (5 bases). Trimming cost V 1 base and J 6 bases, with 15 bases left between them. The CDR3 is made up of 16 amino acids. The germline V gene encodes CDR1 LGHNA and CDR2 YNFKEQ. CDR3 in DNA: TGTGCCAGCAGCCAAGTATCCGGGGGGTCCTATGAAAAACTGTTTTTT. Translated, it gives CASSQVSGGSYEKLFF.

This clonotype showed up just a few times. J is TRBJ2-1 and V is TRBV20-1; the D gene could be TRBD1 or TRBD2 (5 bases each). Trimming removed 6 bases at V and 0 bases at J, with 12 bases between. Germline V gene data show CDR1 as DFQATT and CDR2 as SNEGSKA (reference sequence). The length of the CDR3 is 14 residues. The CDR3 here is CSANLGASYNEQFF. CDR3 nucleotide sequence: TGCAGTGCCAACCTCGGGGCCTCCTACAATGAGCAGTTCTTC.

The rearrangement links TRBV29-1 to TRBJ1-1, with D unclear. Trimming removed 4 bases from V and 7 bases from J, with 13 bases in between. The CDR3 has 12 amino acids. Germline loops: CDR1 SQVTM, CDR2 ANQGSEA. Here the CDR3 reads CSVVVSPHEAFF. The CDR3, as DNA: TGCAGCGTTGTGGTTTCACCTCATGAAGCTTTCTTT.

In this sample, this clonotype turned up a few times. The chain has TRBV5-1 and TRBJ2-1; TRBD2 matches at 8 bases. The CDR3 sequence is 12 residues long. The V gene's germline CDR1 is SGHRS and CDR2 YFSETQ. With 4 bases clipped from V and 10 bases from J, the junction kept 4 bases outside the gene matches. CDR3 sequence (DNA): TGCGCCAGCAGCCCGGGAGGGGACGAGCAGTTCTTC. Its protein is CASSPGGDEQFF.

In this sample, this clonotype turned up a few times. This rearrangement joins TRBV5-1 to TRBJ2-7, with 9 nucleotides matching TRBD1. The germline V gene has CDR1 SGHRS and CDR2 YFSETQ. V trimming: 2 bases; J trimming: 4 bases; junction bases outside the gene matches: 10. There are 16 residues in the CDR3. CDR3 region: CASSFGPGQGFYEQYF. The CDR3 bases are TGCGCCAGCAGCTTCGGACCGGGACAGGGCTTTTACGAGCAGTACTTC.

The rearrangement joins TRBV6-2 or TRBV6-3 to TRBJ2-6; TRBD1 agrees at 7 bases. Losses at the gene ends were 7 bases for V and 3 bases for J; bases not matched to a gene: 18. CDR3 size: 19 residues. Germline V gene sequence: CDR1 MNHEY, CDR2 SVGEGT. The CDR3 DNA is TGTGCCAGCAAGGGACATAGAGGGTTGACAGGGCTTGGGGCCAACGTCCTGACTTTC. The encoded protein is CASKGHRGLTGLGANVLTF.

There are a few counts of this clonotype. This sequence joins TRBV28 and TRBJ2-7; D gene unclear. The V and J ends lost 4 bases and 3 bases respectively, with 10 bases between them. Per germline, CDR1 MDHEN and CDR2 SYDVKM. The CDR3 spans 13 residues. The CDR3 nucleotides are TGTGCCAGCAGTTACTCACCTCTCTACGAGCAGTACTTC. The encoded protein is CASSYSPLYEQYF.

As concerns this clonotype: A read error may produce the germline difference seen at one junction end. V gene TRBV7-9 combines with J gene TRBJ1-5; D is undetermined. Germline CDR1 SEHNR, CDR2 FQNEAQ (reference sequence). The CDR3 runs to 14 residues. The CDR3 DNA sequence: TGTGCCTGCAGCTTCGGAGGGTTGGGTCAGCCCCAGCATTTT. Its translation is CACSFGGLGQPQHF. The full variable domain, with the rest looked up from reference TRBV7-9 and TRBJ1-5, is DTGVSQNPRHKITKRGQNVTFRCDPISEHNRLYWYRQTLGQGPEFLTYFQNEAQLEKSRLLSDRFSAERPKGSFSTLEIQRTEQGDSAMYLCACSFGGLGQPQHFGDGTRLSIL.

The V and J genes are TRBV15 and TRBJ2-4; D may be TRBD1 (5 bases). The DNA end is a closer match to TRBJ2-7, so the J assignment may be wrong. This CDR3 is 13 amino acids long. Germline V gene lookup returns CDR1 LNHNV and CDR2 YYDKDF (reference sequence). The CDR3 nucleotides are TGTGCCACCAGCAGGGACATAGCCTACGAGCAGTACTTC. Translating it yields CATSRDIAYEQYF.

The CDR3 spells CASSDGGGTQETQYF. The CDR3, as DNA: TGTGCCAGCAGCGACGGCGGGGGAACGCAAGAGACCCAGTACTTC. The gene calls are TRBV9 and TRBJ2-5, with TRBD2 identical over 7 bases. The CDR3 is made up of 15 amino acids. CDR1 SGDLS and CDR2 YYNGEE come from the germline V gene. J gave up 2 bases and V 3 bases, and 7 bases lay outside the gene matches. Supplemented by reference TRBV9 and TRBJ2-5, the full variable domain reads DSGVTQTPKHLITATGQRVTLRCSPRSGDLSVYWYQQSLDQGLQFLIQYYNGEERAKGNILERFSAQQFPDLHSELNLSSLELGDSALYFCASSDGGGTQETQYFGPGTRLLVL.

V gene TRBV15 combines with J gene TRBJ2-1; D is uncertain. This CDR3 comprises 17 residues. Trimming shortened V by 0 bases and J by 0 bases, and 12 bases separated the two germline ends. Per the germline V gene, CDR1 is LNHNV and CDR2 is YYDKDF (reference sequence). CDR3 DNA: TGTGCCACCAGCAGAGATGCCAGGATAAGCTCCTACAATGAGCAGTTCTTC. Its protein is CATSRDARISSYNEQFF.

The chain has TRBV20-1 and TRBJ1-6, with D perhaps TRBD1 (5 bases). Trimming took 2 bases from V and 7 from J, leaving 12 bases between them. The CDR3 is 14 amino acids. The germline V gene encodes CDR1 DFQATT and CDR2 SNEGSKA (reference sequence). CDR3 sequence reads: CSARKDRENSPLHF. CDR3 bases: TGCAGTGCTAGAAAAGACAGAGAAAATTCACCCCTCCACTTT.

V and J are TRBV24-1 and TRBJ2-3, with D unclear. The ends were cut back, 4 bases at V and 3 bases at J, with 10 bases in the middle. Germline loops: CDR1 KGHDR, CDR2 SFDVKD. The CDR3 spans 14 residues. The DNA for the CDR3 is TGTGCCACCAGTGACACGGACGAAACAGATACGCAGTATTTT. Protein: CATSDTDETDTQYF.

This clonotype was counted a single time. V gene TRBV24-1 combines with J gene TRBJ1-6; 8 nucleotides line up with TRBD1. Germline CDR1 and CDR2: KGHDR and SFDVKD. The V gene end was trimmed by 4 bases and the J gene end by 10 bases; junction bases not matched to a gene: 11. CDR3 length: 16 amino acids. The CDR3 region is CATSDPRDRMESPLHF. CDR3 sequence (DNA): TGTGCCACCAGTGACCCTCGGGACAGGATGGAGTCACCCCTCCACTTT.

The chain couples TRBV5-1 to TRBJ2-3; a weak D match, TRBD2 (5 bases). Looked up from germline, CDR1 is SGHRS and CDR2 is YFSETQ. V dropped 4 bases and J dropped 0 bases, with 15 bases sitting between them. The CDR3 spans 16 residues. The CDR3 DNA reads TGCGCCAGCAGCGCGGAGGTAGCTTCTAGCACAGATACGCAGTATTTT. This codes for CASSAEVASSTDTQYF. Based on the CDR3 plus reference TRBV5-1 and TRBJ2-3, the full variable domain is KAGVTQTPRYLIKTRGQQVTLSCSPISGHRSVSWYQQTPGQGLQFLFEYFSETQRNKGNFPGRFSGRQFSNSRSEMNVSTLELGDSALYLCASSAEVASSTDTQYFGPGTRLTVL.

This clonotype was counted a few times. A junction end diverges from the germline sequence, so it may reflect a read error. The chain is built from TRBV11-3 and TRBJ2-7; tentatively, D is TRBD2 (6 bases). CDR1 and CDR2 (germline): SGHNT, YENEEA. There are 16 residues in the CDR3. CDR3 sequence: CASSLPDSPTGEEQYF. The CDR3 DNA reads TGTGCCAGCAGCTTACCCGACAGCCCGACGGGGGAAGAGCAGTACTTT.